These T cell receptor beta chains were read from a single sample in a study of radiation and T cells in renal cell carcinoma. Here immunoSEQ multiplex PCR was the method, and the copy in TCRdb shows in-frame clones only, minus some. The sample has 120,000 or so clones, around 90% seen once. This specimen was blood, taken from a patient whose treatment included radiotherapy and nephrectomy. The receptors here all came from an older woman with renal cell carcinoma. Each CDR3 is given with its conserved first and last residue. D genes are given only for firm matches. Rows give clone size only sometimes, using once, few, many, or a class for an expanded clone.

CDR3 | DNA | size | D | J | V
CASSFPGRHYGYTF | TGTGCCAGCAGCTTTCCCGGGCGCCACTATGGCTACACCTTC | once | NA | TRBJ1-2 | TRBV7-2
CASMGPPRNTEAFF | TGCGCCAGCATGGGACCACCCAGGAACACTGAAGCTTTCTTT | NA | NA | TRBJ1-1 | TRBV23-1
CASSRQTGQGAYEQYF | TGTGCCAGCAGCAGACAGACGGGGCAGGGGGCTTACGAGCAGTACTTC | NA | TRBD1 | TRBJ2-7 | TRBV9
CASSFSGDRAYEQYF | TGTGCCAGCAGCTTTAGCGGGGACAGAGCCTACGAGCAGTACTTC | NA | NA | TRBJ2-7 | TRBV7-8
CASSLDRGQGGDTQYF | TGTGCCAGCAGCTTAGATCGAGGACAGGGGGGAGATACGCAGTATTTT | NA | TRBD1 | TRBJ2-3 | TRBV11-2
CASSLDGTGGRDEQFF | TGTGCCAGCAGCTTGGACGGGACAGGGGGGCGGGATGAGCAGTTCTTC | once | TRBD1 | TRBJ2-1 | TRBV5-5
CASSLGQGGGQYF | TGTGCCAGCAGCTTAGGACAGGGAGGGGGGCAGTACTTC | NA | NA | TRBJ2-7 | TRBV7-2
CASSHLAGAADTQYF | TGCGCCAGCAGCCACCTAGCGGGGGCAGCAGATACGCAGTATTTT | NA | TRBD2 | TRBJ2-3 | TRBV4-1
CASSRDKGETQYF | TGTGCCAGCAGCCGTGACAAGGGAGAGACCCAGTACTTC | NA | NA | TRBJ2-5 | TRBV7-2
CAWMRDRPYGYTF | TGTGCCTGGATGAGGGATCGACCCTATGGCTACACCTTC | once | NA | TRBJ1-2 | TRBV30
CASSQRTAGSEKLFF | TGTGCCAGCAGCCAACGGACTGCGGGAAGTGAAAAACTGTTTTTT | NA | NA | TRBJ1-4 | TRBV7-9
CASSEQGGELFF | TGTGCCAGCAGTGAGCAGGGGGGGGAGCTGTTTTTT | NA | NA | TRBJ2-2 | TRBV2
CAWSRVPANSPLHF | TGTGCCTGGAGTCGGGTTCCGGCTAATTCACCCCTCCACTTT | once | NA | TRBJ1-6 | TRBV30
CASSQQGTEAFF | TGTGCCAGCAGTCAACAGGGGACTGAAGCTTTCTTT | NA | TRBD1 | TRBJ1-1 | TRBV6-1
CASSHDRGLDYYTF | TGCGCCAGCAGCCACGACAGGGGCCTAGACTACTACACCTTC | NA | TRBD1 | TRBJ1-2 | TRBV5-1
CAWRDRGRINYGYTF | TGTGCCTGGAGGGACAGGGGCAGGATCAACTATGGCTACACCTTC | NA | TRBD1 | TRBJ1-2 | TRBV30
CASSPSPGESSYEQYF | TGTGCCAGCAGCCCCTCCCCGGGAGAGAGCTCCTACGAGCAGTACTTC | once | NA | TRBJ2-7 | TRBV5-4